These T cell receptor beta chains were read from a single sample in a study of Graves' ophthalmopathy and Graves' hyperthyroidism. TCRdb re-called the multiplex PCR reads with MiXCR, one entry per CDR3 protein. The table has approximately 480,000 distinct CDR3 sequences, around 15% seen once; the top ten hold 9.8%. Sequencing was performed on blood. The receptors here all came from a woman aged 25 to 39 with Graves' ophthalmopathy. Both conserved end residues are part of each CDR3. A D gene is named only where the DNA matches it firmly. Expanded clones are given a class, and other clones once, few, many or no size at all.

>-|TRBD1|TRBV28|TRBJ1-2
CASSGGPGTGNYGYTF
TGTGCCAGCAGTGGGGGGCCCGGGACAGGGAACTATGGCTACACCTTC
>many|-|TRBV20-1|TRBJ2-7
CSARDPSSSSYEQYF
TGCAGTGCTAGAGATCCGTCATCAAGCTCCTACGAGCAGTACTTC
>many|TRBD1|TRBV29-1|TRBJ2-7
CSVEGGQGSDEQYF
TGCAGCGTTGAGGGGGGACAGGGGAGCGACGAGCAGTACTTC
>-|-|TRBV28|TRBJ2-5
CASRGGRQGGSETQYF
TGTGCCAGCAGAGGAGGGAGGCAGGGAGGCTCGGAGACCCAGTACTTC
>many|-|TRBV6-1|TRBJ1-1
CASIVVGNAEAFF
TGTGCCAGCATCGTGGTCGGTAATGCTGAAGCTTTCTTT
>few|TRBD1|TRBV12-3/TRBV12-4|TRBJ2-2
CASSPTGVLTGELFF
TGTGCCAGCAGCCCGACAGGGGTACTCACCGGGGAGCTGTTTTTT
>many|-|TRBV6-2/TRBV6-3|TRBJ2-5
CASSYVVWETQYF
TGTGCCAGCAGTTACGTAGTTTGGGAGACCCAGTACTTC
>many|TRBD1|TRBV20-1|TRBJ2-2
CSASRRDREPTGELFF
TGCAGTGCTAGTCGCCGGGACAGAGAGCCCACCGGGGAGCTGTTTTTT
>many|TRBD1|TRBV27|TRBJ2-7
CASGPGQSSYEQYF
TGTGCCAGCGGTCCGGGACAGAGCTCCTACGAGCAGTACTTC
>many|-|TRBV4-1|TRBJ1-2
CASSQDGRQKYGYTF
TGCGCCAGCAGCCAAGACGGACGGCAGAAATATGGCTACACCTTC
>many|-|TRBV29-1|TRBJ1-2
CSVADSYGYTF
TGCAGCGTTGCCGACAGTTATGGCTACACCTTC
>many|-|TRBV28|TRBJ2-7
CASSLNGYGEQYF
TGTGCCAGCAGTTTAAATGGGTACGGCGAGCAGTACTTC
>few|-|TRBV3-1|TRBJ1-2
CANSLQAAGSYGYTF
TGTGCCAACAGCCTACAGGCGGCAGGGTCCTATGGCTACACCTTC
>few|-|TRBV20-1|TRBJ2-5
CSASRTRSRETQYF
TGCAGTGCTTCCCGGACAAGATCACGAGAGACCCAGTACTTC
>many|-|TRBV30|TRBJ1-1
CAWTGPRAFF
TGTGCCTGGACTGGGCCCCGAGCTTTCTTT
>many|-|TRBV5-1|TRBJ1-2
CASSVSGRTDTNYGYTF
TGCGCCAGCAGCGTCTCGGGGAGGACAGACACTAACTATGGCTACACCTTC
>many|-|TRBV19|TRBJ2-7
CASSTETYEQYF
TGTGCCAGTAGTACTGAAACCTACGAGCAGTACTTC
>many|TRBD1|TRBV6-1|TRBJ2-4
CASSVDRAGGSIQYF
TGTGCCAGCAGTGTTGACAGGGCCGGTGGAAGCATTCAGTACTTC
>-|TRBD1|TRBV2|TRBJ2-2
CASSVDRADTGELFF
TGTGCCAGCAGTGTGGACAGGGCCGACACCGGGGAGCTGTTTTTT
>many|-|TRBV27|TRBJ1-1
CASSLGWTTEAFF
TGTGCCAGCAGTCTAGGGTGGACCACTGAAGCTTTCTTT
>few|TRBD1|TRBV29-1|TRBJ2-7
CSVSGTGFYEQYF
TGCAGCGTTTCCGGGACAGGGTTCTACGAGCAGTACTTC
>many|-|TRBV19|TRBJ1-5
CASSRWRDNQPQHF
TGTGCCAGTAGTAGGTGGCGGGACAATCAGCCCCAGCATTTT
>-|TRBD2|TRBV9|TRBJ2-7
CASSGLAESSYEQYF
TGTGCCAGCAGCGGACTAGCGGAGTCCTCCTACGAGCAGTACTTC
>many|-|TRBV12-3/TRBV12-4|TRBJ2-5
CASSLDREKTQYF
TGTGCCAGCAGTTTAGACAGGGAAAAGACCCAGTACTTC
>-|-|TRBV28|TRBJ1-1
CASSFADGNLNTEAFF
TGTGCCAGCAGTTTTGCGGACGGAAATTTGAACACTGAAGCTTTCTTT
>many|-|TRBV6-5|TRBJ1-5
CASSYSQYSNQPQHF
TGTGCCAGCAGTTACTCGCAGTATAGCAATCAGCCCCAGCATTTT
>many|TRBD1|TRBV19|TRBJ1-1
CASSNGQGGGTEAFF
TGTGCCAGTAGTAACGGACAGGGCGGTGGCACTGAAGCTTTCTTT
>-|TRBD2|TRBV7-3|TRBJ2-5
CASSSDLTSSQYF
TGTGCCAGCAGCTCAGACCTGACTAGCTCCCAGTACTTC
>many|TRBD1|TRBV12-3/TRBV12-4|TRBJ2-7
CASTRQGLQEQYF
TGTGCCAGCACCAGACAGGGCCTACAGGAGCAGTACTTC
>many|TRBD1|TRBV20-1|TRBJ2-7
CSANRGYYEQYF
TGCAGTGCCAACAGGGGGTACTACGAGCAGTACTTC
>few|-|TRBV11-2|TRBJ2-7
CASSSSSGKQYF
TGTGCCAGCAGCTCCTCCTCGGGGAAGCAGTACTTC
>many|-|TRBV6-5|TRBJ1-2
CASSFRVNYGYTF
TGTGCCAGCAGTTTCAGGGTTAACTATGGCTACACCTTC
>-|TRBD2|TRBV5-1|TRBJ2-5
CASSPGLAEGETQYF
TGCGCCAGCAGCCCGGGACTAGCGGAGGGAGAGACCCAGTACTTC
>many|-|TRBV12-3/TRBV12-4|TRBJ2-7
CASSLYMNLNTDEQYF
TGTGCCAGCAGTTTATACATGAATCTCAACACTGACGAGCAGTACTTC
>many|-|TRBV20-1|TRBJ1-5
CSARDLGGSVQPQHF
TGCAGTGCTAGAGATCTCGGGGGGTCGGTTCAGCCCCAGCATTTT
>many|-|TRBV28|TRBJ2-7
CASSPGAYEQYF
TGTGCCAGCAGTCCAGGGGCCTACGAGCAGTACTTC
>many|-|TRBV4-1|TRBJ1-2
CASRPAASGYGYTF
TGCGCCAGCAGACCTGCGGCTAGCGGGTATGGCTACACCTTC
>-|TRBD2|TRBV5-1|TRBJ2-7
CASSLASGSGYEQHF
TGCGCCAGCAGCTTGGCTAGCGGGAGTGGATACGAGCAGCACTTC
>many|-|TRBV12-3/TRBV12-4|TRBJ2-7
CASSKTGPYEQYF
TGTGCCAGCAGTAAGACGGGACCCTACGAGCAGTACTTC
>many|-|TRBV12-3/TRBV12-4|TRBJ1-6
CASSKRARDSPLHF
TGTGCCAGCAGTAAGCGGGCCAGGGATTCACCCCTCCACTTT
>many|TRBD2|TRBV12-3/TRBV12-4|TRBJ2-5
CASSRLAGAETQYF
TGTGCCAGCAGTCGACTAGCGGGAGCGGAGACCCAGTACTTC
>many|-|TRBV5-1|TRBJ1-1
CASSRMGQNTEAFF
TGCGCCAGCAGCAGGATGGGACAGAACACTGAAGCTTTCTTT
>many|TRBD2|TRBV6-2/TRBV6-3|TRBJ2-7
CASSSTLAGGSSEQYF
TGTGCCAGCAGTTCGACATTAGCGGGAGGATCTTCCGAGCAGTACTTC
>many|TRBD2|TRBV7-9|TRBJ2-5
CASSPKPGLAIVETQYF
TGTGCCAGCAGCCCAAAACCGGGACTAGCAATCGTGGAGACCCAGTACTTC
>-|-|TRBV6-5|TRBJ2-5
CASSYVGGPQYF
TGTGCCAGCAGTTACGTCGGGGGGCCCCAGTACTTC
>-|-|TRBV10-1|TRBJ1-2
CASSENRVDGYTF
TGCGCCAGCAGTGAAAACAGGGTTGATGGCTACACCTTC
>few|-|TRBV5-5|TRBJ1-3
CASSYPTGLSGNTIYF
TGTGCCAGCAGCTATCCCACGGGCCTCTCTGGAAACACCATATATTTT
>few|TRBD1|TRBV2|TRBJ1-1
CAVQGVLNTEAFF
TGTGCCGTACAGGGGGTTCTGAACACTGAAGCTTTCTTT
>-|-|TRBV30|TRBJ2-2
CAWSATGTGELCF
TGTGCCTGGAGTGCTACAGGGACCGGGGAGCTGTGTTTT
>many|-|TRBV6-1|TRBJ1-5
CASSLGFSNQPQHF
TGTGCCAGCAGTCTCGGGTTCAGTAACCAGCCCCAGCATTTT
>-|-|TRBV28|TRBJ1-2
CASSLSWQPFNYGYTF
TGTGCCAGCAGTTTATCGTGGCAGCCCTTTAACTATGGCTACACCTTC
>-|TRBD1|TRBV3-1|TRBJ2-7
CASSQAIRTGNEQYF
TGTGCCAGCAGCCAAGCTATCAGGACAGGGAACGAGCAGTACTTC
>many|-|TRBV19|TRBJ1-1
CASSIDRSMNTEAFF
TGTGCCAGTAGTATAGATCGGTCGATGAACACTGAAGCTTTCTTT
>-|TRBD1|TRBV28|TRBJ2-3
CASRWGQAVYTQYF
TGTGCCAGCAGGTGGGGACAGGCAGTGTATACGCAGTATTTT
>many|TRBD1|TRBV6-5|TRBJ1-1
CASSWRDSTEAFF
TGTGCCAGCAGTTGGAGGGACAGCACTGAAGCTTTCTTT
>many|-|TRBV10-1|TRBJ2-5
CASSELAGRGTQYF
TGCGCCAGCAGTGAGTTAGCAGGCCGGGGGACCCAGTACTTC
>many|-|TRBV5-1|TRBJ2-7
CASSLETRVREQYF
TGCGCCAGCAGCTTGGAAACCAGGGTACGCGAGCAGTACTTC
>many|TRBD2|TRBV4-1|TRBJ2-5
CASSQRLAGGREETQYF
TGCGCCAGCAGCCAACGACTAGCGGGGGGGCGAGAAGAGACCCAGTACTTC
>many|TRBD1|TRBV27|TRBJ2-2
CASSYLGTGRTGELFF
TGTGCCAGCAGTTACCTGGGGACAGGGAGGACCGGGGAGCTGTTTTTT
>-|-|TRBV11-2|TRBJ1-1
CASATGFLNTEAFF
TGTGCCAGCGCTACGGGGTTCTTGAACACTGAAGCTTTCTTT